The sequence of this T cell receptor (beta chain) was determined in a study of blood T cell repertoires in COVID-19. The overall study: Material from acute and convalescent COVID-19 was sourced from the United States, Italy and Spain.

How the authors handled the data: Nucleated cell counts were estimated from reference gene primer amplification. TCRdb keeps only in-frame clones here, not all; method: immunoSEQ multiplex PCR. V and J calls and clone size are as listed in that table; D and trimming were resolved from the DNA. The table has about 130,000 clones, roughly 71% seen once. The sequence came from an elderly man with acute or convalescent COVID-19. The specimen sequenced was peripheral blood.

The CDR3 DNA reads as TGTGCCTGGAGTGGCGGGCCAAGGGCCACAGATACGCAGTATTTT. The encoded protein is CAWSGGPRATDTQYF. This chain uses TRBV30 with TRBJ2-3; D possibly corresponds to TRBD2 (5 bases). Germline V gives CDR1 GTSNPN, CDR2 SVGIG (reference sequence). V was clipped by 1 base and J by 2 bases, with 13 bases between them. This CDR3 contains 15 residues.